The rows below give T cell receptor beta chains drawn from one sample of a study of T cell responses to AZD1222 COVID-19 vaccine. The assay was immunoSEQ multiplex PCR, and TCRdb's table has in-frame clones only and misses some. The sample has 240,000 or so clones, over 85% seen once. This specimen consisted of peripheral blood, obtained on day 0 of AZD1222 vaccination. Source of these receptors: an adult in good health. Both conserved end residues are part of each CDR3. D genes are given only for firm matches. Rows may omit the clone size; those that give it use once, few, many or a size class.

NA	TRBJ2-1	NA	TRBV11-3	CASSLSRVNEQFF	TGTGCCAGCAGCTTAAGCAGGGTAAATGAGCAGTTCTTC
TRBD1	TRBJ2-7	NA	TRBV18	CASSPPGQGRHEQYF	TGTGCCAGCTCACCACCAGGACAGGGCCGCCACGAGCAGTACTTC
NA	TRBJ2-2	NA	TRBV5-1	CASSLPAGELFF	TGCGCCAGCAGCTTGCCGGCCGGGGAGCTGTTTTTT
TRBD1	TRBJ2-2	NA	TRBV9	CASSVRTGTNTGELFF	TGTGCCAGCAGCGTCAGGACAGGGACGAACACCGGGGAGCTGTTTTTT
NA	TRBJ1-1	NA	TRBV25-1	CASSGAVGEAFF	TGTGCCAGCAGTGGGGCAGTGGGTGAAGCTTTCTTT
NA	TRBJ1-1	once	TRBV13	CASSSLGNTEAFF	TGTGCCAGCAGCTCCTTAGGGAACACTGAAGCTTTCTTT
NA	TRBJ2-1	NA	TRBV25-1	CASSASDAGNEQFF	TGTGCCAGCAGTGCTTCGGACGCCGGCAATGAGCAGTTCTTC
TRBD2	TRBJ2-7	NA	TRBV6-2/TRBV6-3	CASRYPGLASTNYEQYF	TGTGCCAGCAGGTACCCGGGACTAGCAAGTACTAACTACGAGCAGTACTTC
NA	TRBJ1-5	NA	TRBV6-5	CASSSLDSNQPQHF	TGTGCCAGCAGTTCTCTGGATAGCAATCAGCCCCAGCATTTT
NA	TRBJ1-1	NA	TRBV3-1/TRBV3-2	CASSPLLGMNTEAFF	TGTGCCAGCAGCCCATTATTAGGGATGAACACTGAAGCTTTCTTT
TRBD1	TRBJ1-1	NA	TRBV28	CASRRQGITEAFF	TGTGCCAGCAGGAGACAGGGCATCACTGAAGCTTTCTTT
NA	TRBJ1-1	NA	TRBV27	CASSSPSGTVPRGMAEAFF	TGTGCCAGCAGTTCTCCCTCCGGGACCGTGCCCCGTGGAATGGCTGAAGCTTTCTTT
NA	TRBJ2-2	NA	TRBV11-2	CASSFAALYGELFF	TGTGCCAGCAGCTTCGCAGCGTTATACGGGGAGCTGTTTTTT
NA	TRBJ1-1	NA	TRBV30	CAWTWGTEAFF	TGTGCCTGGACTTGGGGCACTGAAGCTTTCTTT
TRBD1	TRBJ2-1	NA	TRBV5-5	CASSVRQGAYNEQFF	TGTGCCAGCAGCGTTAGACAGGGGGCCTACAATGAGCAGTTCTTC
TRBD2	TRBJ2-1	NA	TRBV7-2	CASSRTSGVPNEQFF	TGTGCCAGCAGCCGGACTAGCGGGGTTCCCAATGAGCAGTTCTTC
TRBD2	TRBJ2-1	NA	TRBV18	CASSPGLAGVDEQFF	TGTGCCAGCTCACCAGGCCTAGCGGGAGTGGATGAGCAGTTCTTC
NA	TRBJ1-2	NA	TRBV4-1	CASSPSGTINYGYTF	TGCGCCAGCAGCCCCTCGGGGACCATTAACTATGGCTACACCTTC
TRBD2	TRBJ2-1	NA	TRBV7-3	CASSLGLAGVNEQFF	TGTGCCAGCAGCTTGGGCCTAGCGGGGGTGAATGAGCAGTTCTTC
NA	TRBJ1-2	NA	TRBV2	CASSEKTGNNYGYTF	TGTGCCAGCAGTGAAAAAACAGGGAATAACTATGGCTACACCTTC
TRBD1	TRBJ2-3	NA	TRBV9	CASSVETGGSADTQYF	TGTGCCAGCAGCGTAGAGACAGGGGGTTCAGCAGATACGCAGTATTTT
NA	TRBJ2-1	NA	TRBV11-2	CASSLGGTGALEQFF	TGTGCCAGCAGCTTAGGGGGTACAGGAGCCCTTGAGCAGTTCTTC
TRBD2	TRBJ2-5	NA	TRBV28	CASSLGLAGAETQYF	TGTGCCAGCAGTTTGGGACTAGCGGGCGCAGAGACCCAGTACTTC
TRBD2	TRBJ2-7	NA	TRBV6-5	CASSPGLAGYEQYF	TGTGCCAGCAGTCCTGGACTAGCGGGCTACGAGCAGTACTTC
NA	TRBJ1-3	NA	TRBV9	CASSVGGGPGNTIYF	TGTGCCAGCAGCGTAGGGGGCGGGCCTGGAAACACCATATATTTT
NA	TRBJ2-3	NA	TRBV7-9	CASSFSAHTDTQYF	TGTGCCAGCAGCTTCAGCGCCCACACAGATACGCAGTATTTT
TRBD2	TRBJ2-1	NA	TRBV5-6	CASSPVTSGGYNEQFF	TGTGCCAGCAGCCCCGTAACTAGCGGGGGGTACAATGAGCAGTTCTTC
TRBD2	TRBJ2-5	NA	TRBV4-1	CASSHPGLAGGPYQETQYF	TGCGCCAGCAGCCACCCGGGACTAGCGGGAGGTCCGTACCAAGAGACCCAGTACTTC
NA	TRBJ2-6	NA	TRBV4-1	CASSRVGGSGANVLTF	TGCGCCAGCAGCAGGGTGGGGGGCTCTGGGGCCAACGTCCTGACTTTC
TRBD1	TRBJ2-7	NA	TRBV6-5	CASSYGHRGTYEQYF	TGTGCCAGCAGTTATGGGCACAGGGGCACCTACGAGCAGTACTTC
NA	TRBJ2-7	NA	TRBV6-5	CASRPAGGYEQYF	TGTGCCAGCAGACCAGCTGGTGGCTACGAGCAGTACTTC
NA	TRBJ2-3	NA	TRBV4-1	CASSHTGFSTDTQYF	TGCGCCAGCAGCCATACAGGGTTCAGCACAGATACGCAGTATTTT
TRBD1	TRBJ1-2	NA	TRBV6-5	CASSLIQGIEGYTF	TGTGCCAGCAGTTTAATACAGGGGATTGAGGGCTACACCTTC
NA	TRBJ2-1	NA	TRBV28	CASSFSGDLNEQFF	TGTGCCAGCAGTTTCTCCGGGGACCTCAATGAGCAGTTCTTC
TRBD2	TRBJ2-1	NA	TRBV5-6	CASSPGGAYEQFF	TGTGCCAGCAGCCCGGGGGGGGCATATGAGCAGTTCTTC
NA	TRBJ1-5	NA	TRBV6-2/TRBV6-3	CASSSQAADRQNQPQHF	TGTGCCAGCAGTTCCCAGGCGGCGGACCGACAAAATCAGCCCCAGCATTTT
NA	TRBJ1-3	NA	TRBV6-5	CASSRTVGNTIYF	TGTGCCAGCAGCCGCACCGTTGGAAACACCATATATTTT
NA	TRBJ1-2	NA	TRBV6-5	CASSYNPGEANYGYTF	TGTGCCAGCAGTTACAATCCGGGAGAAGCTAACTATGGCTACACCTTC
NA	TRBJ1-2	NA	TRBV5-8	CASSLAGRGLEAYGYTF	TGTGCCAGCAGCTTGGCCGGGAGGGGCCTGGAGGCCTATGGCTACACCTTC
NA	TRBJ1-3	NA	TRBV28	CASSGGGGHTGNTIYF	TGTGCCAGCAGTGGGGGTGGGGGACATACCGGAAACACCATATATTTT
NA	TRBJ1-4	few	TRBV18	CASSPLGRTSGLFF	TGTGCCAGCTCACCACTCGGGCGAACCTCGGGGCTGTTTTTT
NA	TRBJ1-3	NA	TRBV7-3	CASSLTTGNTIYF	TGTGCCAGCAGCTTAACGACTGGAAACACCATATATTTT
TRBD1	TRBJ1-6	NA	TRBV12-3/TRBV12-4	CASSRGNSPLHF	TGTGCCAGCAGCAGGGGGAATTCACCCCTCCACTTT
NA	TRBJ1-5	NA	TRBV28	CAGGRAASNQPQHF	TGTGCCGGGGGGCGGGCAGCTAGCAATCAGCCCCAGCATTTT
NA	TRBJ1-1	NA	TRBV29-1	CSVGVQGTEAFF	TGCAGCGTTGGGGTGCAGGGCACTGAAGCTTTCTTT
NA	TRBJ1-5	NA	TRBV7-3	CASSLTDGQPQHF	TGTGCCAGCAGCTTAACGGATGGTCAGCCCCAGCATTTT
NA	TRBJ2-3	once	TRBV20-1	CSASVTGEAADTQYF	TGCAGTGCTAGTGTGACGGGAGAGGCCGCAGATACGCAGTATTTT